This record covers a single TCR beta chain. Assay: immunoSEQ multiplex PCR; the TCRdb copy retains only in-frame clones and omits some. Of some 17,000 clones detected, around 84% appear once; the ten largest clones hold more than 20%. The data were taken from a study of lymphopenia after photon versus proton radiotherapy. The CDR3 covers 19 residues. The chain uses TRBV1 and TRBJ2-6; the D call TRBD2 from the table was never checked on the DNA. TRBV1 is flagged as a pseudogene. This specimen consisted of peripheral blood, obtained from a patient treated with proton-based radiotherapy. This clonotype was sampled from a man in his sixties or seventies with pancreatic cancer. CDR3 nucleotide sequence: TGCACCAGCACCCCGGAGCGGGAAACGAGGATCCCAGGGGCCAACGTCCTGACTTTC. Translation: CTSTPERETRIPGANVLTF.